These T cell receptor beta chains were read from a single sample in a study of shared clonotypes between healthy human individuals. Profiled with immunoSEQ multiplex PCR; TCRdb holds only in-frame clones, not every one. This table holds 550,000 to 600,000 clones, 98% found once. The sequencing input was naive CD8+ T cells sorted from blood. These receptors came from a man aged 30 to 45 in good health. Both conserved end residues are part of each CDR3. D genes are given only for firm matches. For some rows the clone size is stated as once, few or many, or as a class when expanded; others skip it.

TRBD1	TRBV19	TRBJ2-2	.	CASSEDRGITGELFF	TGTGCCAGTAGTGAGGACAGGGGTATCACCGGGGAGCTGTTTTTT
TRBD2	TRBV5-1	TRBJ2-7	.	CASSLRLAGGPYEQYF	TGCGCCAGCAGCCTGAGACTAGCGGGAGGGCCCTACGAGCAGTACTTC
.	TRBV6-1	TRBJ2-7	.	CASSLTRQNYEQYF	TGTGCCAGCAGTTTAACCAGACAGAACTACGAGCAGTACTTC
.	TRBV11-2	TRBJ2-7	.	CASSLIVGDPEQQYF	TGTGCCAGCAGCTTAATTGTAGGGGACCCAGAACAGCAGTACTTC
.	TRBV7-2	TRBJ2-4	.	CASSLNSDPRLTKNIQYF	TGTGCCAGCAGCTTAAATTCGGACCCGAGGCTGACCAAAAACATTCAGTACTTC
TRBD2	TRBV7-9	TRBJ2-1	.	CASSPPTGTSLYEQFF	TGTGCCAGCAGCCCCCCGACCGGGACTAGTTTGTATGAGCAGTTCTTC
.	TRBV29-1	TRBJ1-3	once	CSVEGRSASGNTIYF	TGCAGCGTTGAGGGCAGGTCAGCTTCTGGAAACACCATATATTTT
TRBD1	TRBV5-1	TRBJ1-1	.	CASSLGNRGVDTEAFF	TGCGCCAGCAGCTTGGGGAACAGGGGGGTGGACACTGAAGCTTTCTTT
.	TRBV28	TRBJ2-1	.	CASSLGAEAGDEQFF	TGTGCCAGCAGCCTTGGGGCCGAAGCCGGCGATGAGCAGTTCTTC
.	TRBV15	TRBJ2-7	.	CATSRGAVRSYEQYF	TGTGCCACCAGCAGAGGAGCGGTAAGATCCTACGAGCAGTACTTC
.	TRBV11-3	TRBJ2-7	.	CASSVLPGPIYEQYF	TGTGCCAGCAGCGTCCTCCCCGGCCCCATCTACGAGCAGTACTTC
TRBD1	TRBV5-1	TRBJ2-7	once	CASSLAQGAAYEQYF	TGCGCCAGCAGCTTGGCGCAGGGGGCGGCCTACGAGCAGTACTTC
.	TRBV11-2	TRBJ2-7	.	CASSHKDGVGGYEQYF	TGTGCCAGCAGCCATAAGGACGGGGTTGGGGGCTACGAGCAGTACTTC
.	TRBV11-2	TRBJ2-3	.	CASSFDPSRSTDTQYF	TGTGCCAGCAGTTTCGACCCCTCGCGGAGCACAGATACGCAGTATTTT
.	TRBV7-3	TRBJ2-1	once	CASSLRQGQSEQFF	TGTGCCAGCAGCTTAAGGCAGGGTCAAAGTGAGCAGTTCTTC
TRBD2	TRBV19	TRBJ2-3	.	CASSIRIKSGRTDTQYF	TGTGCCAGTAGTATTCGGATAAAGAGCGGGAGGACAGATACGCAGTATTTT
.	TRBV15	TRBJ1-5	.	CATSRYDWDQPQHF	TGTGCCACCAGCAGATATGACTGGGACCAGCCCCAGCATTTT
.	TRBV7-6	TRBJ2-1	.	CASSATVGGGNSYNEQFF	TGTGCCAGCAGCGCCACCGTGGGGGGAGGTAACTCCTACAATGAGCAGTTCTTC
.	TRBV7-2	TRBJ2-1	.	CASSLVTLYQFF	TGTGCCAGCAGCTTAGTGACACTCTATCAGTTCTTC
TRBD2	TRBV18	TRBJ2-7	.	CASSPRTSRDYEQYF	TGTGCCAGCTCCCCTCGGACTAGCAGGGACTACGAGCAGTACTTC
.	TRBV7-2	TRBJ1-5	.	CATAARGDNQPQHF	TGTGCCACCGCCGCTAGGGGTGACAATCAGCCCCAGCATTTT
TRBD2	TRBV7-3	TRBJ2-2	.	CASSAIAGGGTGELFF	TGTGCCAGCAGCGCCATAGCGGGAGGGGGCACCGGGGAGCTGTTTTTT
TRBD1	TRBV7-6	TRBJ1-4	.	CASSNRDRDEKLFF	TGTGCCAGCAGCAACCGGGACAGGGATGAAAAACTGTTTTTT
.	TRBV9	TRBJ2-1	.	CASSVNPMLSYNEQFF	TGTGCCAGCAGCGTCAACCCTATGCTCTCCTACAATGAGCAGTTCTTC
TRBD2	TRBV7-6	TRBJ2-1	.	CASSSGLAGVDSYNEQFF	TGTGCCAGCAGCTCCGGACTAGCGGGAGTTGATTCCTACAATGAGCAGTTCTTC
.	TRBV6-5	TRBJ2-7	.	CATGGPYEQYF	TGTGCCACCGGAGGGCCCTACGAGCAGTACTTC
TRBD2	TRBV28	TRBJ2-3	.	CASSLRLAGGPGRNTDTQYF	TGTGCCAGCAGTCTAAGACTAGCGGGAGGGCCGGGCAGAAACACAGATACGCAGTATTTT
.	TRBV13	TRBJ2-3	.	CASSLVDTQYF	TGTGCCAGCAGCTTAGTAGATACGCAGTATTTT
.	TRBV11-2	TRBJ2-3	.	CASSLRGGLQTDTQYF	TGTGCCAGCAGCTTAAGAGGGGGGCTACAAACAGATACGCAGTATTTT
.	TRBV7-6	TRBJ2-2	.	CASSSNSGLNTGELFF	TGTGCCAGCAGCTCTAATAGCGGTTTAAACACCGGGGAGCTGTTTTTT
TRBD1	TRBV7-3	TRBJ1-1	.	CASSLTGMNTEAFF	TGTGCCAGCAGCTTGACAGGGATGAACACTGAAGCTTTCTTT
TRBD1	TRBV5-4	TRBJ2-3	.	CASSLVGQGTDTQYF	TGTGCCAGCAGCTTGGTGGGACAGGGTACAGATACGCAGTATTTT
.	TRBV6-6	TRBJ2-7	.	CASKKTETYPYEQYF	TGTGCCAGCAAAAAGACAGAGACTTACCCCTACGAGCAGTACTTC
.	TRBV29-1	TRBJ2-2	.	CSVTLQGHTGELFF	TGCAGCGTTACGTTACAGGGTCACACCGGGGAGCTGTTTTTT
TRBD2	TRBV9	TRBJ2-1	.	CASSVLAGGPNEQFF	TGTGCCAGCAGCGTACTTGCGGGAGGGCCCAATGAGCAGTTCTTC
TRBD2	TRBV7-9	TRBJ2-1	.	CASSRLAQGNEQFF	TGTGCCAGCAGCCGACTAGCGCAGGGGAATGAGCAGTTCTTC
.	TRBV5-1	TRBJ2-3	.	CASSRASPTDTQYF	TGCGCCAGCAGCAGGGCATCACCCACAGATACGCAGTATTTT
TRBD1	TRBV15	TRBJ1-4	.	CATSTNQGANEKLFF	TGTGCCACCAGTACTAATCAGGGGGCGAACGAAAAACTGTTTTTT
TRBD2	TRBV2	TRBJ2-7	.	CASWNWREGDEQYF	TGTGCCAGTTGGAACTGGCGGGAGGGTGACGAGCAGTACTTC
.	TRBV19	TRBJ2-3	once	CASSIGWDTQYF	TGTGCCAGTAGTATAGGTTGGGATACGCAGTATTTT
TRBD1	TRBV15	TRBJ2-7	.	CATSRTDRADYEQYF	TGTGCCACCAGCAGAACCGACAGGGCCGACTACGAGCAGTACTTC
.	TRBV13	TRBJ2-1	.	CASSLDGQESYNEQFF	TGTGCCAGCAGCTTAGATGGACAAGAATCTTACAATGAGCAGTTCTTC
TRBD2	TRBV29-1	TRBJ2-1	.	CSGSGSVYNEQFF	TGCAGCGGTAGCGGGAGTGTCTACAATGAGCAGTTCTTC
.	TRBV7-2	TRBJ2-7	.	CASSLAIGQSSYEQYF	TGTGCCAGCAGCTTAGCAATCGGACAGAGCTCCTACGAGCAGTACTTC
.	TRBV12-1	TRBJ1-2	.	CASSFRGGGYTF	TGTGCCAGCAGCTTCAGGGGAGGTGGCTACACCTTC
.	TRBV9	TRBJ2-1	.	CASSAPTYNEQFF	TGTGCCAGCAGCGCACCGACTTACAATGAGCAGTTCTTC
TRBD2	TRBV19	TRBJ2-1	.	CASSIVAGGGDNEQFF	TGTGCCAGTAGTATCGTAGCGGGAGGTGGGGACAATGAGCAGTTCTTC
TRBD2	TRBV4-1	TRBJ2-3	.	CASSQDFLAGGTDTQYF	TGCGCCAGCAGCCAAGATTTCCTAGCGGGAGGGACAGATACGCAGTATTTT
TRBD2	TRBV6-5	TRBJ2-3	once	CASSTVAGGTDTQYF	TGTGCCAGCAGTACCGTAGCGGGAGGCACAGATACGCAGTATTTT
.	TRBV9	TRBJ2-2	.	CASTQGGTGELFF	TGTGCCAGCACCCAGGGGGGGACCGGGGAGCTGTTTTTT
.	TRBV9	TRBJ2-1	.	CASGGRVGDNEQFF	TGTGCCAGCGGGGGAAGGGTTGGAGACAATGAGCAGTTCTTC
TRBD1	TRBV5-8	TRBJ2-7	.	CASSSWDRPSEQYF	TGTGCCAGCAGCTCCTGGGACAGGCCCAGCGAGCAGTACTTC
.	TRBV7-6	TRBJ1-3	once	CASSVLTRTSGNTIYF	TGTGCCAGCAGCGTACTGACTAGGACCTCTGGAAACACCATATATTTT
.	TRBV15	TRBJ1-1	.	CATSRQPGDGSNTEAFF	TGTGCCACCAGCAGACAACCGGGCGATGGGAGTAACACTGAAGCTTTCTTT
TRBD2	TRBV29-1	TRBJ2-1	.	CSVELGGQNEQFF	TGCAGCGTTGAATTGGGAGGGCAGAATGAGCAGTTCTTC